These 32 T cell receptor beta chains were all obtained from the same sample, sequenced in a study of shared clonotypes between healthy human individuals (dated by TCRdb to the early 2020s). For the CD8 naive samples, CD45RO-negative cells were positively selected for CCR7, yielding a CD45RA+CCR7+ population from which TemRA cells were excluded. Receptor amplification or capture employed the immunoSEQ multiplex PCR assay. TCRdb retrieved this table from immuneACCESS and kept in-frame rearrangements only. Not all clones are present; in checked studies, unresolved V genes account for under half, and no reason is known for the remainder. For this sample there are around 1.9 million clones; around 95% appear just once. The top ten clonotypes cover around 1.7% of the sample. The sequencing input was naive CD8+ T cells from PBMCs. This sample's cell subset or site label indicates: CD45RA+CCR7+. The receptor source for this set is a man in his late teens or twenties in good health. Some clones in this sample may be carry-over from other donors' samples.

Concerning this clone: One end of the junction does not line up with germline, which may come from a read error. The chain recombines TRBV5-1 with TRBJ2-5; D remains unclear. The CDR3 is 11 amino acids. The germline CDR1 and CDR2 sequences are SGHRS and YFSETQ. The chain's CDR3 is CASSFQGTQYF. The CDR3 bases are TGCGCCAGCAGCTTTCAAGGGACCCAGTACTTC.

The CDR3 nucleotides are TGTGCCATCAGTGAGTCGGGCGGCAGGACCTACGAGCAGTACTTC. Its protein is CAISESGGRTYEQYF. The chain uses TRBV10-3 and TRBJ2-7; no clear D gene. Germline CDR1 and CDR2: ENHRY and SYGVKD. The CDR3 has 15 residues. The V end lost 0 bases, the J end lost 2 bases, and 11 bases lay between the germline ends.

The chain employs TRBV9 and TRBJ1-2; maybe TRBD1 (5 bases). The germline V gene has CDR1 SGDLS and CDR2 YYNGEE. This CDR3 is built from 14 residues. V was pared by 4 bases and J by 10 bases, with 20 bases between. The CDR3 bases are TGTGCCAGCAGCCCGGGTTCGGGATTAGGGGACTACACCTTC. It yields the protein CASSPGSGLGDYTF.

The rearrangement joins TRBV28 to TRBJ1-2; D ambiguous. From germline, CDR1 is MDHEN and CDR2 SYDVKM. Trimming shortened V by 6 bases and J by 5 bases, and 10 bases separated the two germline ends. The CDR3 length is 12 residues. The CDR3 reads CASSPQLYGYTF. The CDR3 nucleotides are TGTGCCAGCAGCCCTCAGTTGTATGGCTACACCTTC.

The DNA for the CDR3 is TGTGCCAGCCGCCCTATCACGAACACTGAAGCTTTCTTT. Its protein product is CASRPITNTEAFF. The chain uses TRBV27 and TRBJ1-1; D not certain. V dropped 8 bases and J dropped 1 base, with 11 bases sitting between them. The V gene's germline CDR1 is MNHEY and CDR2 SMNVEV (reference sequence). This CDR3 contains 13 residues.

This chain uses TRBV27 with TRBJ2-1; D uncertain. The germline gives CDR1 MNHEY, CDR2 SMNVEV (reference sequence). Between the trimmed V and J ends, which lost 5 bases and 1 base, there was a span of 15 bases. CDR3 length equals 16 residues. DNA of the CDR3: TGTGCCAGCAGTCCCTATATACGAAGGTCCTACAATGAGCAGTTCTTC. It specifies CASSPYIRRSYNEQFF.

V and J are TRBV9 and TRBJ1-1, with TRBD1 as a possible D gene (6 bases). This CDR3 region has 16 residues. Germline assignment: CDR1 SGDLS and CDR2 YYNGEE. The germline V and J ends were trimmed by 0 bases and 0 bases, with 12 bases remaining between them. CDR3 protein: CASSVGRTGLNTEAFF. CDR3 coding DNA: TGTGCCAGCAGCGTAGGCAGAACAGGGTTGAACACTGAAGCTTTCTTT.

V is TRBV7-9 and J is TRBJ2-7; TRBD1 matches at 7 bases. J lost 2 bases, V lost 5 bases, and 9 bases had no gene match. The germline CDR1 and CDR2 sequences are SEHNR and FQNEAQ (reference sequence). The length of the CDR3 is 15 residues. The CDR3 loop reads CASSDEDRATYEQYF. The CDR3 DNA reads TGTGCCAGCAGCGACGAAGACAGGGCCACCTACGAGCAGTACTTC.

The chain joins TRBV27 to TRBJ1-5; D not resolved. Trimming took off 5 bases at V and 1 base at J, with 9 bases between the two ends. The V gene's germline CDR1 is MNHEY and CDR2 SMNVEV (reference sequence). The length of the CDR3 is 14 residues. The CDR3 coding sequence is TGTGCCAGCAGTCCAAGACACAGCAATCAGCCCCAGCATTTT. Its translation: CASSPRHSNQPQHF.

The chain has TRBV4-2 and TRBJ2-7; D might be TRBD1 (5 bases). The CDR3 has 16 amino acids. Germline V gene lookup returns CDR1 LGHNA and CDR2 YNFKEQ. Trimming removed 4 bases from V and 3 bases from J, with 19 bases in between. The chain's CDR3 is CASSPPKGQGFYEQYF. In DNA, the CDR3 is TGTGCCAGCAGCCCCCCGAAAGGTCAGGGTTTCTACGAGCAGTACTTC.

The chain couples TRBV7-8 to TRBJ2-1; D ambiguous. The CDR3 is made up of 12 amino acids. Germline V gives CDR1 SGHVS, CDR2 FQNEAQ. V dropped 4 bases and J dropped 7 bases, with 8 bases sitting between them. As DNA, the CDR3 is TGTGCCAGCAGCTCACTACCAAATGAGCAGTTCTTC. Its protein is CASSSLPNEQFF.

J is TRBJ2-7 and V is TRBV5-4, with 8 nucleotides matching TRBD1. Germline values: CDR1 SGHNT, CDR2 YYREEE (reference sequence). This CDR3 is built from 16 residues. Trimming took 5 bases from V and 5 from J; bases not matched to a gene: 15. Written as DNA, the CDR3 is TGTGCCAGCAGTACCCGTGGACAGGGTGTCGCCCACGAGCAGTACTTC. The encoded protein is CASSTRGQGVAHEQYF.

V is TRBV11-2 and J is TRBJ2-7; unclear D gene. Germline-derived CDR1 and CDR2 are SGHAT and FQNNGV. With 1 base removed from V and 0 bases from J, the gap between germline ends came to 10 bases. CDR3 length: 15 amino acids. The CDR3 sequence is CASSLGASHSYEQYF. For the CDR3, the DNA is TGTGCCAGCAGCTTAGGGGCTAGTCACTCCTACGAGCAGTACTTC.

The V and J genes are TRBV6-1 and TRBJ2-2, with TRBD1 matching 8 bases. Unmatched junction bases numbered 6, after V lost 5 bases and J lost 4 bases. CDR3 length equals 15 residues. In germline, CDR1 is MNHNS, CDR2 SASEGT. DNA for the CDR3: TGTGCCAGCAGTCCCGACAGGGGAGTCACCGGGGAGCTGTTTTTT. This encodes CASSPDRGVTGELFF.

The chain is built from TRBV10-3 and TRBJ2-7, with 7 bases fitting TRBD1. Germline values: CDR1 ENHRY, CDR2 SYGVKD. The CDR3 contains 13 residues. The J segment lost 5 bases and the V segment lost 2 bases, leaving 3 bases of the junction unmatched. CDR3 in amino acids: CAISERTGDEQYF. The CDR3 region has the DNA TGTGCCATCAGTGAGAGGACAGGAGACGAGCAGTACTTC.

A remark on this clone: Other nucleotide sequences from this sample produce the same CDR3. The CDR3 spells CASSAGLAGGSYEQYF. Here the CDR3 DNA reads TGTGCCAGCAGCGCGGGACTAGCGGGAGGATCCTACGAGCAGTACTTC. The chain links TRBV9 to TRBJ2-7; 15 bases agree with TRBD2. Germline CDR1 is SGDLS and CDR2 is YYNGEE. The CDR3 has 16 residues. V lost 3 bases to trimming and J lost 1 base; unmatched junction nucleotides: 2.

This chain connects TRBV7-9 to TRBJ2-1; 7 nucleotides align to TRBD2. Germline V gives CDR1 SEHNR, CDR2 FQNEAQ (reference sequence). The junction had 10 bases not matched to a gene; V was cut back by 5 bases and J by 6 bases. The CDR3 loop spans 15 amino acids. CDR3 region: CASSLTGLYFNEQFF. The CDR3 coding sequence is TGTGCCAGCAGCCTAACGGGACTATACTTCAATGAGCAGTTCTTC.

With regard to this clone: Distinct nucleotide sequences in the sample also encode this CDR3. The V and J genes are TRBV6-5 and TRBJ2-7; no firm D call. From germline, CDR1 is MNHEY and CDR2 SVGAGI. V was clipped by 2 bases and J by 3 bases, with 8 bases between them. CDR3 length: 13 residues. The CDR3 here is CASSYARIYEQYF. DNA of the CDR3: TGTGCCAGCAGTTACGCACGGATCTACGAGCAGTACTTC.

This rearrangement joins TRBV29-1 to TRBJ2-3; TRBD1 matches 7 bases. Trimming cost V 3 bases and J 2 bases; bases outside gene matches: 5. The CDR3 is made up of 14 amino acids. The germline V gene has CDR1 SQVTM and CDR2 ANQGSEA. The CDR3 loop is CSVETRGNTDTQYF. DNA for the CDR3: TGCAGCGTTGAGACCAGGGGGAACACAGATACGCAGTATTTT.

The chain has TRBV27 and TRBJ2-7; D remains unclear. The CDR3 runs to 13 residues. Germline loops: CDR1 MNHEY, CDR2 SMNVEV (reference sequence). V was pared by 6 bases and J by 5 bases, with 14 bases between. As DNA, the CDR3 is TGTGCCAGCAGCAAGCTAAATCCCCACGAGCAGTACTTC. This encodes CASSKLNPHEQYF.

The V call is TRBV19, the J call TRBJ2-7; no firm D call. V was clipped by 3 bases and J by 0 bases, with 9 bases between them. This CDR3 is 14 amino acids long. Germline assignment: CDR1 LNHDA and CDR2 SQIVND (reference sequence). As DNA, the CDR3 is TGTGCCAGTAGTATTGCGGCATACTCCTACGAGCAGTACTTC. It yields the protein CASSIAAYSYEQYF.

Turning to this clone: This same CDR3 is encoded by further DNA sequences in the sample. J is TRBJ2-7 and V is TRBV5-4; 14 nucleotides line up with TRBD2. CDR3 length equals 14 residues. The V segment lost 4 bases and the J segment 6 bases; nucleotides outside the gene matches: 3. Germline V lookup: CDR1 SGHNT, CDR2 YYREEE (reference sequence). The CDR3 DNA reads TGTGCCAGCAGCCACGGACTAGCGGGAGGCGAGCAGTACTTC. Translation: CASSHGLAGGEQYF.

In the case of this clone: One end of the junction fails to match germline, which may point to a read error. The genes are TRBV6-5 and TRBJ1-3; 7 bases are shared with TRBD1. From germline, CDR1 is MNHEY and CDR2 SVGAGI. This CDR3 has 13 amino acids. CDR3 sequence: CASSDRVGGLVHF. CDR3 coding DNA: TGTGCCAGCAGTGACAGGGTCGGGGGCCTCGTCCATTTT.

V usage is TRBV7-3 and J usage is TRBJ2-5; D not resolved. The J call may not be correct, given that the DNA end is closer to TRBJ2-7. This CDR3 is built from 13 residues. Germline CDR1 is SGHTA and CDR2 is FQGTGA. The CDR3 sequence: CASSLTPSYEQYF. The DNA for the CDR3 is TGTGCCAGCAGCTTAACCCCCAGCTACGAGCAGTACTTC.

This chain uses TRBV5-5 with TRBJ1-6; D is ambiguous. CDR1 and CDR2 from the germline V gene are SGHKS and YYEKEE (reference sequence). The CDR3 contains 18 residues. The V and J ends lost 0 bases and 0 bases respectively, with 13 bases between them. Here the CDR3 reads CASSLVGARSSYNSPLHF. The DNA for the CDR3 is TGTGCCAGCAGCTTGGTTGGAGCCAGGAGCTCCTATAATTCACCCCTCCACTTT. Filled out from reference TRBV5-5 and TRBJ1-6, the complete variable domain reads DAGVTQSPTHLIKTRGQQVTLRCSPISGHKSVSWYQQVLGQGPQFIFQYYEKEERGRGNFPDRFSARQFPNYSSELNVNALLLGDSALYLCASSLVGARSSYNSPLHFGNGTRLTVT.

This sequence joins TRBV13 and TRBJ1-4, with D uncertain. The CDR3 is made up of 14 amino acids. The germline gives CDR1 PRHDT, CDR2 FYEKMQ (reference sequence). Trimming removed 4 bases at V and 7 bases at J, with 13 bases between. CDR3 protein: CASSSFVLGEKLFF. DNA of the CDR3: TGTGCCAGCAGCTCCTTTGTCTTGGGTGAAAAACTGTTTTTT. The whole variable domain, filled in from reference TRBV13 and TRBJ1-4, reads AAGVIQSPRHLIKEKRETATLKCYPIPRHDTVYWYQQGPGQDPQFLISFYEKMQSDKGSIPDRFSAQQFSDYHSELNMSSLELGDSALYFCASSSFVLGEKLFFGSGTQLSVL.

This rearrangement joins TRBV19 to TRBJ1-4; D may be TRBD1 (5 bases). Germline V gene lookup returns CDR1 LNHDA and CDR2 SQIVND (reference sequence). V was cut by 4 bases and J by 0 bases, with 12 bases left in between. The CDR3 runs to 16 residues. The CDR3 loop is CASSTLTGATNEKLFF. Here the CDR3 DNA reads TGTGCCAGTAGTACGTTAACAGGAGCAACTAATGAAAAACTGTTTTTT.

The V gene is TRBV19, the J gene TRBJ1-5; D gene ambiguous. Trimming pared 8 bases from V and 3 bases from J, leaving 8 bases between. Germline V gene sequence: CDR1 LNHDA, CDR2 SQIVND (reference sequence). The CDR3 contains 12 residues. Here the CDR3 DNA reads TGTGCCAGTGATAAAATCAATCAGCCCCAGCATTTT. Its translation is CASDKINQPQHF.

CDR3 nucleotides: TGTGCCAGCAGCCAAGACCCCACTGAGGGGCCCTACGAGCAGTACTTC. Amino acid sequence: CASSQDPTEGPYEQYF. The rearrangement links TRBV14 to TRBJ2-7; D tentatively reads TRBD1 or TRBD2 (5 bases each). Deletions cut 0 bases from V and 2 bases from J, with 14 bases between. This CDR3 contains 16 residues. The germline CDR1 and CDR2 sequences are SGHDN and FVKESK.

The rearrangement links TRBV5-5 to TRBJ1-2; D uncertain. The germline V gene encodes CDR1 SGHKS and CDR2 YYEKEE (reference sequence). The CDR3 is 15 amino acids. V lost 4 bases and J 0 bases, leaving 13 bases between the germline ends. The CDR3 DNA reads as TGTGCCAGCAGCGCGATAATGGGAGCTAACTATGGCTACACCTTC. Protein product: CASSAIMGANYGYTF.

The rearrangement uses TRBV10-2 and TRBJ2-7; 8 positions agree with TRBD2. The CDR3 consists of 16 residues. Per the germline V gene, CDR1 is WSHSY and CDR2 is SAAADI. V lost 6 bases, J lost 2 bases, and 12 bases stayed unmatched. Written as DNA, the CDR3 is TGCGCCAGCAGGCCGGGACTAGGAACGGCAACCTACGAGCAGTACTTC. Its translation: CASRPGLGTATYEQYF.

The chain carries TRBV29-1 and TRBJ2-7; D gene ambiguous. V lost 2 bases, J lost 3 bases, and 17 bases lay in between. Germline assignment: CDR1 SQVTM and CDR2 ANQGSEA. The CDR3 runs to 15 residues. DNA of the CDR3: TGCAGCGTTGAAACTTCGAAGGTCTCCCACTACGAGCAGTACTTC. It encodes CSVETSKVSHYEQYF.